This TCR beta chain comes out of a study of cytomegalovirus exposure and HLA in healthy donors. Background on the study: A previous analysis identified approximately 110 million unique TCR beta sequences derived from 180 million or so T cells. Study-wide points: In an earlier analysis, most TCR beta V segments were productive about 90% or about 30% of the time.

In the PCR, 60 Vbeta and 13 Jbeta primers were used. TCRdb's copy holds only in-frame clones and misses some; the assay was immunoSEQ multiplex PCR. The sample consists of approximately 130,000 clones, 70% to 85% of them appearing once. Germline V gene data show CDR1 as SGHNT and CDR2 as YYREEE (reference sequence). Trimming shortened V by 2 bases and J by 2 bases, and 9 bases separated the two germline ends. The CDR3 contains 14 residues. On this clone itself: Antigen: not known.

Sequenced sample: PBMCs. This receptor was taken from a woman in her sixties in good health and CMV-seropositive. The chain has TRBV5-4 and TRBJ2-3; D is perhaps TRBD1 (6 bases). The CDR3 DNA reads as TGTGCCAGCAGCTTCGACAGGATCACAGATACGCAGTATTTT. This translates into CASSFDRITDTQYF.